The next 15 T cell receptor beta chains were all read from a single sample in a study of cytomegalovirus exposure and HLA in healthy donors. In the PCR, 60 Vbeta and 13 Jbeta primers were used. The assay was immunoSEQ multiplex PCR, and TCRdb's table has in-frame clones only and misses some. The sample contains around 130,000 clones, roughly 80% of which appear only once. Material: PBMCs. Receptors originate from a man aged 30 to 39 in good health and CMV-seronegative.

The V gene is TRBV2, the J gene TRBJ1-4; 8 nucleotides align to TRBD1. The CDR3 length is 14 residues. Trimming took 5 bases from V and 8 from J; bases not matched to a gene: 7. The germline V gene has CDR1 SNHLY and CDR2 FYNNEI. The CDR3 region is CASSPDREGEKLFF. As DNA, the CDR3 is TGTGCCAGCAGTCCGGACAGGGAGGGAGAAAAACTGTTTTTT. Together with reference TRBV2 and TRBJ1-4, the CDR3 gives the full variable domain: EPEVTQTPSHQVTQMGQEVILRCVPISNHLYFYWYRQILGQKVEFLVSFYNNEISEKSEIFDDQFSVERPDGSNFTLKIRSTKLEDSAMYFCASSPDREGEKLFFGSGTQLSVL.

This clone was seen only once. The chain has TRBV19 and TRBJ1-1; 9 nucleotides agree with TRBD1. Germline V gene sequence: CDR1 LNHDA, CDR2 SQIVND (reference sequence). The CDR3 loop spans 15 amino acids. V lost 2 bases and J lost 7; bases outside the gene matches: 8. CDR3 residues: CASSITGGLVREAFF. For the CDR3, the DNA is TGTGCCAGTAGTATAACAGGGGGCTTAGTTCGTGAAGCTTTCTTT.

The J gene is TRBJ2-1, the V gene TRBV7-2, with D possibly TRBD2 on 5 matching bases. Trimming removed 5 bases at V and 3 bases at J, with 17 bases between. CDR3 length equals 16 residues. CDR1 and CDR2 (germline): SGHTA, FQGNSA. The DNA of the CDR3 is TGTGCCAGCAGCCCCATTGCTACTAGTTTCTACAATGAGCAGTTCTTC. Protein: CASSPIATSFYNEQFF.

For the CDR3, the DNA is TGTGCCAGCAGCTTGCAAGCGGGGTCCTACGAGCAGTACTTC. Amino acid sequence: CASSLQAGSYEQYF. The chain couples TRBV5-4 to TRBJ2-7, with 7 bases aligning to TRBD2. The CDR3 covers 14 residues. Germline V gene data show CDR1 as SGHNT and CDR2 as YYREEE (reference sequence). J gave up 1 base and V 1 base, and 2 bases lay outside the gene matches.

The chain has TRBV5-4 and TRBJ1-2; 9 nucleotides match TRBD1. The germline V gene encodes CDR1 SGHNT and CDR2 YYREEE (reference sequence). The length of the CDR3 is 16 residues. Losses at the gene ends were 1 base for V and 6 bases for J; bases not matched to a gene: 10. In nucleotides, the CDR3 is TGTGCCAGCAGCTTGTATCCGGGACAGGGATCAAATGGCTACACCTTC. Its protein is CASSLYPGQGSNGYTF.

This chain links TRBV10-3 with TRBJ1-2; D gene ambiguous. Trimming removed 3 bases at V and 0 bases at J, with 8 bases between. This CDR3 comprises 14 residues. The germline gives CDR1 ENHRY, CDR2 SYGVKD. The CDR3 sequence is CAISEPAANYGYTF. The CDR3 nucleotides read TGTGCCATCAGTGAACCCGCAGCTAACTATGGCTACACCTTC.

The V and J genes are TRBV4-1 and TRBJ2-1; D gene ambiguous. With 3 bases removed from V and 4 bases from J, the gap between germline ends came to 10 bases. Germline assignment: CDR1 MGHRA and CDR2 YSYEKL. The CDR3 is 14 residues long. This chain's CDR3 is CASSHLSGYNEQFF. In DNA form, the CDR3 reads TGCGCCAGCAGCCACCTATCCGGGTACAATGAGCAGTTCTTC.

The chain couples TRBV6-5 to TRBJ2-7; 8 nucleotides match TRBD1. The CDR3 extends over 12 amino acids. V trimming: 5 bases; J trimming: 4 bases; junction bases outside the gene matches: 1. CDR1 and CDR2 from the germline V gene are MNHEY and SVGAGI. The CDR3 protein is CASSHRGYEQYF. The CDR3 coding sequence is TGTGCCAGCAGTCACAGGGGGTACGAGCAGTACTTC.

The chain carries TRBV7-9 and TRBJ2-3; D is undetermined. Germline values: CDR1 SEHNR, CDR2 FQNEAQ (reference sequence). This CDR3 region has 14 residues. V dropped 4 bases and J dropped 2 bases, with 10 bases sitting between them. The CDR3 region is CASSSYRFTDTQYF. CDR3 in DNA: TGTGCCAGCAGCTCCTACCGGTTCACAGATACGCAGTATTTT.

The rearrangement joins TRBV6-5 to TRBJ2-7; TRBD1 aligns across 9 bases. Germline V gene sequence: CDR1 MNHEY, CDR2 SVGAGI. This CDR3 spans 15 amino acids. V shed 2 bases and J 2 bases; nucleotides not matched to a gene: 4. In DNA form, the CDR3 reads TGTGCCAGCAGTTACGGCACAGGGGGCGCCTACGAGCAGTACTTC. Translated: CASSYGTGGAYEQYF.

This clone was found a few times. The chain employs TRBV6-1 and TRBJ2-7; D is possibly TRBD1 (7 bases). Trimming took 2 bases from V and 0 from J, leaving 11 bases between them. Germline assignment: CDR1 MNHNS and CDR2 SASEGT. The CDR3 contains 15 residues. Written as DNA, the CDR3 is TGTGCCAGCAGTGAAAGGGGGGACAGCTCCTACGAGCAGTACTTC. It specifies CASSERGDSSYEQYF.

The J gene is TRBJ2-1, the V gene TRBV7-2; 9 nucleotides align to TRBD2. The CDR3 spans 15 residues. Germline trimming cut 1 base from V and 7 bases from J; bases unmatched to any gene: 5. CDR1 and CDR2 (germline): SGHTA, FQGNSA. The CDR3 nucleotides read TGTGCCAGCAGCTTAGTGGCGGGGGGGCTTAATGAGCAGTTCTTC. It encodes CASSLVAGGLNEQFF. Complete variable domain (other parts from reference TRBV7-2 and TRBJ2-1): GAGVSQSPSNKVTEKGKDVELRCDPISGHTALYWYRQSLGQGLEFLIYFQGNSAPDKSGLPSDRFSAERTGGSVSTLTIQRTQQEDSAVYLCASSLVAGGLNEQFFGPGTRLTVL.

This sequence joins TRBV6-6 and TRBJ2-5; TRBD1 might be the D (5 bases). The J call may not be correct, given that the DNA end is closer to TRBJ2-7. This CDR3 contains 12 residues. Germline CDR1 reads MNHNY; CDR2 reads SVGAGI (reference sequence). CDR3 region: CASSQGTYEQYF. The CDR3 nucleotides read TGTGCCAGCAGCCAGGGTACCTACGAGCAGTACTTC.

V and J are TRBV28 and TRBJ1-2, with D possibly being TRBD1 (6 bases). The CDR3 runs to 15 residues. Trimming took 6 bases from V and 4 from J, leaving 18 bases between them. Germline assignment: CDR1 MDHEN and CDR2 SYDVKM. CDR3 in DNA: TGTGCCAGCAGAACAAGTATACAGGGTGCCTATGGCTACACCTTC. Protein product: CASRTSIQGAYGYTF.

The gene calls are TRBV28 and TRBJ2-1; the match to TRBD2 covers 11 bases. Germline V gene lookup returns CDR1 MDHEN and CDR2 SYDVKM. V was clipped by 2 bases and J by 4 bases; unmatched bases: 7. The CDR3 has 17 amino acids. Here the CDR3 DNA reads TGTGCCAGCAGTTTACGAGTGGGACTAGCGGTGTACAATGAGCAGTTCTTC. Its translation is CASSLRVGLAVYNEQFF. The whole variable domain, filled in from reference TRBV28 and TRBJ2-1, reads DVKVTQSSRYLVKRTGEKVFLECVQDMDHENMFWYRQDPGLGLRLIYFSYDVKMKEKGDIPEGYSVSREKKERFSLILESASTNQTSMYLCASSLRVGLAVYNEQFFGPGTRLTVL.